The rows below give T cell receptor beta chains drawn from one sample of a study of cytomegalovirus exposure and HLA in healthy donors. The protocol was immunoSEQ multiplex PCR, while the TCRdb copy is restricted to in-frame clones and leaves out a portion. The sample table sets out 70,000 or so clones. Sequences were obtained from PBMCs. The receptors were gathered from a boy between 10 and 17 years old in good health and CMV-seronegative. The CDR3 runs from the conserved cysteine through the conserved F or W. A D gene is named only where the DNA matches it firmly.

V gene: TRBV7-9; J gene: TRBJ1-6; D gene: NA; CDR3 DNA: TGTGCCAGCAGCTTAGAAGGGAGGGGTAATTCACCCCTCCACTTT; CDR3 protein: CASSLEGRGNSPLHF
V gene: TRBV13; J gene: TRBJ2-7; D gene: NA; CDR3 DNA: TGTGCCAGCAGCTTGGACCGGGACTCTGGCTACGAGCAGTACTTC; CDR3 protein: CASSLDRDSGYEQYF
V gene: TRBV6-1; J gene: TRBJ2-7; D gene: TRBD1; CDR3 DNA: TGTGCCAGTACCACAGGGGGAACCCCCTACGAGCAGTACTTC; CDR3 protein: CASTTGGTPYEQYF
V gene: TRBV5-1; J gene: TRBJ1-6; D gene: TRBD1; CDR3 DNA: TGCGCCAGCAGCAACGGACAGGGGAACAATTCACCCCTCCACTTT; CDR3 protein: CASSNGQGNNSPLHF
V gene: TRBV27; J gene: TRBJ2-1; D gene: TRBD2; CDR3 DNA: TGTGCCAGCAGTATCCGACTAGCGGGAGGGCACTATAACTACAATGAGCAGTTCTTC; CDR3 protein: CASSIRLAGGHYNYNEQFF
V gene: TRBV19; J gene: TRBJ2-7; D gene: TRBD2; CDR3 DNA: TGTGCCAGTAGTATAGGTACAGGCGCAGCGGGGGAGCAGTACTTC; CDR3 protein: CASSIGTGAAGEQYF
V gene: TRBV6-5; J gene: TRBJ2-7; D gene: TRBD1; CDR3 DNA: TGTGCCAGCAGTTACTCGGCCCAGGGGGCTTCCTACGAGCAGTACTTC; CDR3 protein: CASSYSAQGASYEQYF
V gene: TRBV7-8; J gene: TRBJ1-6; D gene: NA; CDR3 DNA: TGTGCTAGCCACCCGGGAGTAGGTTCACCCCTCCACTTT; CDR3 protein: CASHPGVGSPLHF
V gene: TRBV10-2; J gene: TRBJ2-1; D gene: TRBD2; CDR3 DNA: TGCGCCAGCGCGGCGGGGGGATATGAGCAGTTCTTC; CDR3 protein: CASAAGGYEQFF
V gene: TRBV19; J gene: TRBJ2-1; D gene: TRBD1; CDR3 DNA: TGTGCCAGTAGTATCCAAGGGGGCCCGGATGAGCAGTTCTTC; CDR3 protein: CASSIQGGPDEQFF
V gene: TRBV4-1; J gene: TRBJ2-7; D gene: NA; CDR3 DNA: TGCGCCAGCAGCCTCGCTAACGAGGGGGGGTTCTACGAGCAGTACTTC; CDR3 protein: CASSLANEGGFYEQYF
V gene: TRBV30; J gene: TRBJ1-1; D gene: NA; CDR3 DNA: TGTGCCTGGAGTAACGGCCCAGGGAACACTGAAGCTTTCTTT; CDR3 protein: CAWSNGPGNTEAFF
V gene: TRBV9; J gene: TRBJ2-1; D gene: NA; CDR3 DNA: TGTGCCAGCAGCCCTGGACTGGGAGGAGAGCAGTTCTTC; CDR3 protein: CASSPGLGGEQFF
V gene: TRBV13; J gene: TRBJ2-3; D gene: TRBD2; CDR3 DNA: TGTGCCAGCAGCCCCCGACTAGCGGGAGTCACAGATACGCAGTATTTT; CDR3 protein: CASSPRLAGVTDTQYF
V gene: TRBV5-1; J gene: TRBJ1-1; D gene: NA; CDR3 DNA: TGCGCCAGCAGCAAGACGTCCGGAGCCACTGAAGCTTTCTTT; CDR3 protein: CASSKTSGATEAFF
V gene: TRBV19; J gene: TRBJ1-6; D gene: NA; CDR3 DNA: TGTGCCAGCACCCTAGGAGTCAATTCACCCCTCCACTTT; CDR3 protein: CASTLGVNSPLHF
V gene: TRBV7-2; J gene: TRBJ1-1; D gene: NA; CDR3 DNA: TGTGCCAGCAGCTTATTGGTCGGTGAAGCTTTCTTT; CDR3 protein: CASSLLVGEAFF
V gene: TRBV2; J gene: TRBJ1-1; D gene: NA; CDR3 DNA: TGTGCCAGCAGTGAGACACCTGAAGCTTTCTTT; CDR3 protein: CASSETPEAFF
V gene: TRBV4-1; J gene: TRBJ1-5; D gene: NA; CDR3 DNA: TGCGCCAGCAGCCAAGTGCTGGACAGCGATCAGCCCCAGCATTTT; CDR3 protein: CASSQVLDSDQPQHF
V gene: TRBV4-2; J gene: TRBJ1-1; D gene: NA; CDR3 DNA: TGTGCCAGCAGCCAAAAGTGGGGACAACAGAACACTGAAGCTTTCTTT; CDR3 protein: CASSQKWGQQNTEAFF
V gene: TRBV5-1; J gene: TRBJ2-3; D gene: TRBD2; CDR3 DNA: TGCGCCAGCAGCTTGGCGCGGGAGGGCCCATTAGATACGCAGTATTTT; CDR3 protein: CASSLAREGPLDTQYF
V gene: TRBV18; J gene: TRBJ2-7; D gene: NA; CDR3 DNA: TGTGCCAGCTCCCCACCCGGGAAGAGAGGAACCTACGAGCAGTACTTC; CDR3 protein: CASSPPGKRGTYEQYF
V gene: TRBV5-1; J gene: TRBJ1-6; D gene: TRBD1; CDR3 DNA: TGCGCCAGCAGCCGAGGACAGGGCCCCTCACCCCTCCACTTT; CDR3 protein: CASSRGQGPSPLHF
V gene: TRBV6-1; J gene: TRBJ1-2; D gene: TRBD1; CDR3 DNA: TGTGCCAGCAGTGAGGGCAGGACAGGGTACGGCTACACCTTC; CDR3 protein: CASSEGRTGYGYTF
V gene: TRBV7-8; J gene: TRBJ1-1; D gene: NA; CDR3 DNA: TGTGCCAGCAGCTTAGGGGTGGAGGCGAACACTGAAGCTTTCTTT; CDR3 protein: CASSLGVEANTEAFF
V gene: TRBV7-9; J gene: TRBJ2-1; D gene: NA; CDR3 DNA: TGTGCCAGCAGCACCAGCCGGGACTCCTACTCCGGGGAGCAGTTCTTC; CDR3 protein: CASSTSRDSYSGEQFF
V gene: TRBV11-2; J gene: TRBJ1-1; D gene: NA; CDR3 DNA: TGTGCCAGCAACTCCCTCGGGGGGAACACTGAAGCTTTCTTT; CDR3 protein: CASNSLGGNTEAFF
V gene: TRBV7-9; J gene: TRBJ2-1; D gene: TRBD1; CDR3 DNA: TGTGCCAGCAGCCTACCGGGACAGGCGGTCAATGAGCAGTTCTTC; CDR3 protein: CASSLPGQAVNEQFF
V gene: TRBV19; J gene: TRBJ2-7; D gene: TRBD2; CDR3 DNA: TGTGCCAGTAGTGGAACTAGCGGGGGCCGCGACGAGCAGTACTTC; CDR3 protein: CASSGTSGGRDEQYF
V gene: TRBV5-4; J gene: TRBJ2-7; D gene: NA; CDR3 DNA: TGTGCCAGCAGCCCTGGGACACTATACGAGCAGTACTTC; CDR3 protein: CASSPGTLYEQYF
V gene: TRBV19; J gene: TRBJ2-5; D gene: TRBD1; CDR3 DNA: TGTGCCAGTAGTACGGACAGGGAAGAGACCCAGTACTTC; CDR3 protein: CASSTDREETQYF
V gene: TRBV2; J gene: TRBJ2-5; D gene: NA; CDR3 DNA: TGTGCCAGCAGTCGAAGCCGCACAGGGGGCGGCTCTAGCGGGCTAATACAAGAGACCCAGTACTTC; CDR3 protein: CASSRSRTGGGSSGLIQETQYF